This TCR beta chain emerged from a study of cytomegalovirus exposure and HLA in healthy donors. At the level of the study: Among the approximately 400 donors who were genotyped, about 80% fell in the genetic ancestry cluster that is associated with self-reported Caucasian donors. Study results and caveats: In a later analysis, V- and J-gene trimming of beta chains associated with a DCLRE1C missense variant, replicated independently. Earlier analysis looked at TCR beta V segments, and most were productive about 90% or about 30% of the time.

Turning to this clone: The target antigen is unknown.

The CDR3 consists of 15 residues. The V and J ends lost 3 bases and 5 bases, in that order; junction bases with no gene match: 7. Germline values: CDR1 LGHNA, CDR2 YNFKEQ. Amplification used 60 Vbeta primers and 13 Jbeta primers. Authors' methods: As a later analysis found, there were 80 million or so unique TCR beta chains, of which around 10 million were shared. TCRdb's table, derived via immunoSEQ multiplex PCR, lists solely in-frame clones and lacks some. That table furnishes V, J and clone size, whereas the DNA furnished D and trimming. The listing contains about 160,000 clones. This chain uses TRBV4-2 with TRBJ2-4; the match to TRBD1 covers 7 bases. Sequencing input: PBMCs. The sequence came from a man in his thirties or forties in good health and CMV-seronegative. This chain's CDR3 is CASSHNEGAQNIQYF. CDR3 bases: TGTGCCAGCAGCCATAATGAGGGGGCGCAAAACATTCAGTACTTC.